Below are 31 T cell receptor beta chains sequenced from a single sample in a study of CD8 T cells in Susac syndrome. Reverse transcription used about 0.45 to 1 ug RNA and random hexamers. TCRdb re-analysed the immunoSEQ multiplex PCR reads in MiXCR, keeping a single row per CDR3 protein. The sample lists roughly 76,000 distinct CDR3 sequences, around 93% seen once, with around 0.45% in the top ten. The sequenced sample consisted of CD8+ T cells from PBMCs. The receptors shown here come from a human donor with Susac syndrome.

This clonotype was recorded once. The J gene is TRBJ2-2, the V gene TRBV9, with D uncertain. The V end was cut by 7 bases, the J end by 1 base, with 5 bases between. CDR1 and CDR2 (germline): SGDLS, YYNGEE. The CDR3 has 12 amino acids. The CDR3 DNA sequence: TGTGCCAGCTCCGGGAACACCGGGGAGCTGTTTTTT. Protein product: CASSGNTGELFF.

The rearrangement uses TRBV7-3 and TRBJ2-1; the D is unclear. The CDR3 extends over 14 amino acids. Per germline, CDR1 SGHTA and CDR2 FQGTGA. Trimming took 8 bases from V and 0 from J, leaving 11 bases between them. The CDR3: CASGPHSSYNEQFF. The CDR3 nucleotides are TGTGCCAGCGGGCCTCACAGCTCCTACAATGAGCAGTTCTTC.

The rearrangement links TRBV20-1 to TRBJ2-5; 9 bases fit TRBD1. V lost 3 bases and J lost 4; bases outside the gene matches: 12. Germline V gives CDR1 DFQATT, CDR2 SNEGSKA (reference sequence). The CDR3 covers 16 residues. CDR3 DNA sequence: TGCAGTGCTAGGGGGATGGACAGGGGTCGAGGAGAGACCCAGTACTTC. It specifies CSARGMDRGRGETQYF.

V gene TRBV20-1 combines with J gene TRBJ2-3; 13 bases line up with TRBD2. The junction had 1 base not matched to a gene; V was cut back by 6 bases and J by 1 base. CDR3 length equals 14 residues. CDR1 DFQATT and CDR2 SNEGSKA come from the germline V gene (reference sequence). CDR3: CSAGLAGRTDTQYF. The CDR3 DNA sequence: TGCAGTGCGGGACTAGCGGGGCGCACAGATACGCAGTATTTT.

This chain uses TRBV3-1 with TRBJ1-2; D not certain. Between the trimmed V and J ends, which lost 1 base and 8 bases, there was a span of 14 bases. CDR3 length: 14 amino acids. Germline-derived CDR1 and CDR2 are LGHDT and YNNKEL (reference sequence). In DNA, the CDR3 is TGTGCCAGCAGCCAAGGAGGAACATCAGCGGGCTACACCTTC. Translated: CASSQGGTSAGYTF.

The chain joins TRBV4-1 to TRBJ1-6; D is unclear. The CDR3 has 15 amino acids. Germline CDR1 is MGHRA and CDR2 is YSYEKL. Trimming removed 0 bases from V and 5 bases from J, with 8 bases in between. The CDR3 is CASSQDMSNNSPLHF. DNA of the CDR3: TGCGCCAGCAGCCAAGATATGAGCAATAATTCACCCCTCCACTTT.

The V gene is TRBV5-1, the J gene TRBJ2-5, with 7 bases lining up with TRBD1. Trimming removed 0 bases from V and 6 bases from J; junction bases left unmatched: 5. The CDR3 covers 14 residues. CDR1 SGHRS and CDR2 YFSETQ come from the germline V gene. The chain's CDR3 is CASSLAQGVQTQYF. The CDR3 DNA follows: TGCGCCAGCAGCTTGGCTCAGGGGGTACAGACCCAGTACTTC.

In DNA, the CDR3 is TGTGCCAGCAGCCTCGGATTAGCGGACCCAATCTCCTACAATGAGCAGTTCTTC. It yields the protein CASSLGLADPISYNEQFF. The chain combines TRBV13 with TRBJ2-1; TRBD2 is a possible D gene (6 bases). Trimming took 5 bases from V and 0 from J, leaving 20 bases between them. This CDR3 region has 18 residues. The germline gives CDR1 PRHDT, CDR2 FYEKMQ (reference sequence).

The CDR3 sequence: CAWTAGANVLTF. For the CDR3, the DNA is TGTGCCTGGACGGCTGGGGCCAACGTCCTGACTTTC. The chain links TRBV30 to TRBJ2-6, with D uncertain. From germline, CDR1 is GTSNPN and CDR2 SVGIG (reference sequence). This CDR3 contains 12 residues. The germline V and J ends were trimmed by 4 bases and 2 bases, with 3 bases remaining between them.

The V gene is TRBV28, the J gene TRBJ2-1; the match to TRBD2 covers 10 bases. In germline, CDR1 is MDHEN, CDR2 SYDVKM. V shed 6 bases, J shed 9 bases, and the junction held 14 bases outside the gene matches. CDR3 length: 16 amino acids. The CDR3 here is CASSHDASGSRGEQFF. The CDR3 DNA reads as TGTGCCAGCAGCCACGACGCTAGCGGGAGTAGGGGTGAGCAGTTCTTC.

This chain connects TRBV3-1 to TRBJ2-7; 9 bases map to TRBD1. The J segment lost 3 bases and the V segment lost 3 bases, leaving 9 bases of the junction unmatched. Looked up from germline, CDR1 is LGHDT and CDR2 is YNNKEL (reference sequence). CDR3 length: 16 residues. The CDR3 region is CASSHRGDRANYEQYF. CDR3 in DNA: TGTGCCAGCAGCCACCGGGGGGACAGGGCCAACTACGAGCAGTACTTC.

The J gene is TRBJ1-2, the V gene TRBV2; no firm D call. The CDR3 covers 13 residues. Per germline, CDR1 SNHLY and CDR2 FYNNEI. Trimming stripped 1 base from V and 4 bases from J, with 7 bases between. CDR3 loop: CASSEESVYGYTF. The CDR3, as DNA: TGTGCCAGCAGTGAAGAGAGCGTCTATGGCTACACCTTC.

CDR3 DNA sequence: TGTGCCAGCAGTTACGGAGGGGTGGACACTGAAGCTTTCTTT. Its protein is CASSYGGVDTEAFF. The chain employs TRBV6-5 and TRBJ1-1; tentatively, D is TRBD1 (5 bases). Germline assignment: CDR1 MNHEY and CDR2 SVGAGI. There are 14 residues in the CDR3. V was shortened by 2 bases and J by 3 bases, with 10 bases between the two germline ends.

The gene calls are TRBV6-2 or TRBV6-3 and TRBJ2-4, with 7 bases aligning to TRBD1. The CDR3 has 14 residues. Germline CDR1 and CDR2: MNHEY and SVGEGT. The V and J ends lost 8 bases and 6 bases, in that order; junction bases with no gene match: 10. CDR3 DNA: TGTGCCAGCTCCCCCTCCGGGACAGCAAACATTCAGTACTTC. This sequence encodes CASSPSGTANIQYF.

CDR3 nucleotide sequence: TGTGCCAGCAGCTTAGGGGGTTGGAGTGAAGCTTTCTTT. This codes for CASSLGGWSEAFF. This sequence joins TRBV7-9 and TRBJ1-1; D is unclear. The V end lost 1 base, the J end lost 7 bases, and 10 bases lay between the germline ends. The CDR3 is 13 residues long. Germline V gene lookup returns CDR1 SEHNR and CDR2 FQNEAQ (reference sequence).

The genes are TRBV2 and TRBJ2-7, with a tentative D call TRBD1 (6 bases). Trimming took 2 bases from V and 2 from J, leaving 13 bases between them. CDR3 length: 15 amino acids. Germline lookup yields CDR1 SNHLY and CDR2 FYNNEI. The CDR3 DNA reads TGTGCCAGCAGTGAACAGGGGAAACCCGCCTACGAGCAGTACTTC. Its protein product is CASSEQGKPAYEQYF.

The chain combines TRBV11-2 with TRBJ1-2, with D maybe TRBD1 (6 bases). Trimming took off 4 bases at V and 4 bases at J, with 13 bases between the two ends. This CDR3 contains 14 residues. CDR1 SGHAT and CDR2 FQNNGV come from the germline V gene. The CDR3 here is CASSSGHGIYGYTF. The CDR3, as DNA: TGTGCCAGCAGCTCGGGACACGGGATCTATGGCTACACCTTC. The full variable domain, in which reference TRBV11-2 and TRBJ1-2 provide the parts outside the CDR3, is EAGVAQSPRYKIIEKRQSVAFWCNPISGHATLYWYQQILGQGPKLLIQFQNNGVVDDSQLPKDRFSAERLKGVDSTLKIQPAKLEDSAVYLCASSSGHGIYGYTFGSGTRLTVV.

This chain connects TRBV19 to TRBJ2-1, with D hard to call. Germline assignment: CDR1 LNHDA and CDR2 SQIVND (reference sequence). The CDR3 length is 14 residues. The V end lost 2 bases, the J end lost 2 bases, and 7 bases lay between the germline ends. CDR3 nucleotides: TGTGCCAGTAGTATAAGGAATCCCTACAATGAGCAGTTCTTC. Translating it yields CASSIRNPYNEQFF.

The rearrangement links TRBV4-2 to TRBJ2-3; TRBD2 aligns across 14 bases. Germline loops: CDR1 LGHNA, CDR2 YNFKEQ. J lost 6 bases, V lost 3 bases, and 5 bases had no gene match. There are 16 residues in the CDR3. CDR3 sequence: CASSHRGLAGGDTQYF. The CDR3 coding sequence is TGTGCCAGCAGCCATCGCGGACTAGCGGGAGGTGATACGCAGTATTTT.

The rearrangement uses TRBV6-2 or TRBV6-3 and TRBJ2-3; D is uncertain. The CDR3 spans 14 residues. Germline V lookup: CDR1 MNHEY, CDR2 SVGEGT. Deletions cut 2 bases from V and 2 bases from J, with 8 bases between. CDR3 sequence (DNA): TGTGCCAGCAGTTACGGGGTCTTCACAGATACGCAGTATTTT. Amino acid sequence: CASSYGVFTDTQYF.

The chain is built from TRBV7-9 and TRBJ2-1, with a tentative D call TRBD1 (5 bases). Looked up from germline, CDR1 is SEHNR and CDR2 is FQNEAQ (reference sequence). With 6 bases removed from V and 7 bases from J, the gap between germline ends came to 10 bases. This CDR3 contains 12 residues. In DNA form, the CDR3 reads TGTGCCAGCAGTCAGGGATGGAATGAGCAGTTCTTC. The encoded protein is CASSQGWNEQFF.

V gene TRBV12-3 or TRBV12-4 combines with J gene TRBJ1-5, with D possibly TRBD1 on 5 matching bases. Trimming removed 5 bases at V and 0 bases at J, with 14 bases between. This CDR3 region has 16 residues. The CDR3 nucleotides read TGTGCCAGCAGTGTTACAGGCTGGAATAGCAATCAGCCCCAGCATTTT. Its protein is CASSVTGWNSNQPQHF.

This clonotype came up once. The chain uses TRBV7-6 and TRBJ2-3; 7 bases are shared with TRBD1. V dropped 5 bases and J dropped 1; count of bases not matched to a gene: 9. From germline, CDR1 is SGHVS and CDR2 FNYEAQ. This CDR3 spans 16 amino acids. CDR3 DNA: TGTGCCAGCAGCATCGACAGGGCACGGGGCACAGATACGCAGTATTTT. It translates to CASSIDRARGTDTQYF. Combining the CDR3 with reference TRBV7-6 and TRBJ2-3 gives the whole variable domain GAGVSQSPRYKVTKRGQDVALRCDPISGHVSLYWYRQALGQGPEFLTYFNYEAQQDKSGLPNDRFSAERPEGSISTLTIQRTEQRDSAMYRCASSIDRARGTDTQYFGPGTRLTVL.

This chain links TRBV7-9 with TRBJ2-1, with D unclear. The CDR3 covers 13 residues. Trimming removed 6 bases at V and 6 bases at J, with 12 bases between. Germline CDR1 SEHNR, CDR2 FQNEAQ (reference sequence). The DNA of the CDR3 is TGTGCCAGCAGTTCAATCGGTAGCAATGAGCAGTTCTTC. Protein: CASSSIGSNEQFF.

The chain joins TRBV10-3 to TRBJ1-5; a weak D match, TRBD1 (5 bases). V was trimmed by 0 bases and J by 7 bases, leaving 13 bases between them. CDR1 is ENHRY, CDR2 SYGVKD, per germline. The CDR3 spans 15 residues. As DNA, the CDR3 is TGTGCCATCAGTGAGTCGGTGGCTCAGGGCCAGCCCCAGCATTTT. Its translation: CAISESVAQGQPQHF.

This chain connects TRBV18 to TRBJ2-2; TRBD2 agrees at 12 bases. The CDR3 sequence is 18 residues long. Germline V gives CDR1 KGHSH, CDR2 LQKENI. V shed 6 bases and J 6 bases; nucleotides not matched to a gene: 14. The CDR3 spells CASSHGLAGLSVAGELFF. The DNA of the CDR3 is TGTGCCAGCTCCCACGGACTAGCGGGATTATCTGTTGCCGGGGAGCTGTTTTTT.

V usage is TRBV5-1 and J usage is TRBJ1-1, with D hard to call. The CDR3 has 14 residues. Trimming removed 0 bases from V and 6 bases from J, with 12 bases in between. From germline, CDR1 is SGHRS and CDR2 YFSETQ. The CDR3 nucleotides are TGCGCCAGCAGCTTGGGGGTGGGAGTACCTGAAGCTTTCTTT. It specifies CASSLGVGVPEAFF.

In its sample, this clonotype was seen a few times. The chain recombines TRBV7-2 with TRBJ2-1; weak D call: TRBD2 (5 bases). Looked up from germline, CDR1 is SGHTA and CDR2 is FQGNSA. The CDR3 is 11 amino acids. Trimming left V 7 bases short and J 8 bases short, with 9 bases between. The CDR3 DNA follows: TGTGCCAGCACGTGGGAGTATGAGCAGTTCTTC. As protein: CASTWEYEQFF.

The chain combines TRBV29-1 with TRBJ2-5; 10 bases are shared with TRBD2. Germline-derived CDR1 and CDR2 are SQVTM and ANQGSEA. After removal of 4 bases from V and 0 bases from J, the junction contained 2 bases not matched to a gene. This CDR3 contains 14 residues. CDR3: CSVALAGDQETQYF. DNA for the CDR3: TGCAGCGTTGCTCTAGCGGGGGACCAAGAGACCCAGTACTTC.

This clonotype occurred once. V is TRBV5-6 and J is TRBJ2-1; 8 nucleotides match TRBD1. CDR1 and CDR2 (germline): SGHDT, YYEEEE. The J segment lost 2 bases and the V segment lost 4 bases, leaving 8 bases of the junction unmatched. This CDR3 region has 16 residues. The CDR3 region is CASSEDRGPTYNEQFF. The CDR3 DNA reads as TGTGCCAGCAGCGAAGACAGGGGCCCGACCTACAATGAGCAGTTCTTC.

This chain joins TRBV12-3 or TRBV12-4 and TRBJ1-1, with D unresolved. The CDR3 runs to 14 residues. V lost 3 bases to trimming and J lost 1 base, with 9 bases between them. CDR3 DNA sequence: TGTGCCAGCAGTTTCAGGCTACAGAACACTGAAGCTTTCTTT. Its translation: CASSFRLQNTEAFF.